This T cell receptor (beta chain) was documented in a study of T cell changes during pregnancy in multiple sclerosis. The trim removed 3 bases at V and 7 bases at J, leaving 7 bases unmatched. Germline V lookup: CDR1 SGDLS, CDR2 YYNGEE. The CDR3 runs to 14 residues. Profiled with immunoSEQ multiplex PCR; TCRdb holds only in-frame clones, not every one. The table includes tens of thousands of clones, 80% to 95% detected once. The sequencing here drew on peripheral blood, taken in the third trimester of pregnancy. The genes are TRBV9 and TRBJ2-3; 8 bases fit TRBD2. The receptor was isolated from a female donor in good health, enrolled as a control in a pregnancy study. The CDR3 spells CASSGGSSGYTQYF. CDR3 in DNA: TGTGCCAGCAGCGGGGGGTCTAGCGGGTATACGCAGTATTTT.